This TCR beta chain was identified in a study of blood T cell repertoires in COVID-19. Study summary: Researchers got acute and convalescent COVID-19 samples from the United States, Italy and Spain. T cells, B-cell-depleted T cells, or PBMCs supplied cDNA or gDNA.

This CDR3 has 15 residues. Germline CDR1 reads SGHKS; CDR2 reads YYEKEE (reference sequence). The V and J ends lost 5 bases and 4 bases, in that order; junction bases with no gene match: 9. The authors' processing: Amplification of reference gene primers provided the estimated nucleated cell counts. Libraries were prepared by immunoSEQ multiplex PCR; TCRdb keeps only in-frame clonotypes and omits some of them. The V and J calls and clone size are taken from that table; D and trimming were inferred from the DNA. The table shows some 150,000 clones, with about 85% occurring only once. This receptor was taken from a human donor in a cohort sampled during active COVID-19. The specimen was peripheral blood. The rearrangement links TRBV5-5 to TRBJ2-7, with TRBD2 matching over 10 bases. In nucleotides, the CDR3 is TGTGCCAGCAGTGGTGGGCTAGCGGGAGAGTACGAGCAGTACTTC. Its translation is CASSGGLAGEYEQYF.